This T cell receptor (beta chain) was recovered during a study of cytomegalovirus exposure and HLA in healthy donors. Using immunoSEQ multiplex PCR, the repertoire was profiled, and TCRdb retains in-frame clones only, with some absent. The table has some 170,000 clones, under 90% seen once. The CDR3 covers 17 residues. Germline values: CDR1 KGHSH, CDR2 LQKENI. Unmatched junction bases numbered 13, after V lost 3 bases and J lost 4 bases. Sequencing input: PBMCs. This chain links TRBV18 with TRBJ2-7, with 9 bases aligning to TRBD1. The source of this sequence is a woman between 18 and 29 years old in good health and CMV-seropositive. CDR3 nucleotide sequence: TGTGCCAGCTCACCGCTACCCTTCCCGGACAGGGGATACGAGCAGTACTTC. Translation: CASSPLPFPDRGYEQYF.